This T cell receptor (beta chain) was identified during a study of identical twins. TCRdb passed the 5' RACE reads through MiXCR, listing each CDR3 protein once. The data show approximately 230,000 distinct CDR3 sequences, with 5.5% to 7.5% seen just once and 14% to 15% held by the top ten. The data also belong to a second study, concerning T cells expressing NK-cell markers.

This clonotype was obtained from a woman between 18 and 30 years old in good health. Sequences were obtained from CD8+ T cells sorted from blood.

This chain's CDR3 is CASSPRGDETQYF. The CDR3 region has the DNA TGTGCCAGCAGCCCAAGGGGGGATGAGACCCAGTACTTC. This chain connects TRBV5-4 to TRBJ2-5; possibly TRBD1 or TRBD2 for D (6 bases each). Germline V gene sequence: CDR1 SGHNT, CDR2 YYREEE (reference sequence). V was pared by 4 bases and J by 5 bases, with 12 bases between. This CDR3 comprises 13 residues. The variable domain in full, with the rest retrieved from reference TRBV5-4 and TRBJ2-5, is ETGVTQSPTHLIKTRGQQVTLRCSSQSGHNTVSWYQQALGQGPQFIFQYYREEENGRGNFPPRFSGLQFPNYSSELNVNALELDDSALYLCASSPRGDETQYFGPGTRLLVL.